The clone carrying this T cell receptor beta chain was seen a handful of times. This entry is derived from a study of T cell repertoires in cytomegalovirus infection. Germline V CDR1 and CDR2: SEHNR, FQNEAQ (reference sequence). Trimming took off 2 bases at V and 7 bases at J, with 5 bases between the two ends. The CDR3 sequence is 11 residues long. TCRdb called the reads again in MiXCR, with one record for every CDR3 protein. The data contain 200,000 to 300,000 distinct CDR3 sequences, roughly an eighth of them seen just once; the ten biggest clones take up around 8.1%. The sample was PBMCs. The chain joins TRBV7-9 to TRBJ1-1; D gene ambiguous. This clonotype was obtained from a human donor in good health (CMV status not recorded). Some clones in this sample may be carry-over from other donors' samples. This chain's CDR3 is CASSLQIEAFF. CDR3 sequence (DNA): TGTGCCAGCAGCTTACAGATTGAAGCTTTCTTT.